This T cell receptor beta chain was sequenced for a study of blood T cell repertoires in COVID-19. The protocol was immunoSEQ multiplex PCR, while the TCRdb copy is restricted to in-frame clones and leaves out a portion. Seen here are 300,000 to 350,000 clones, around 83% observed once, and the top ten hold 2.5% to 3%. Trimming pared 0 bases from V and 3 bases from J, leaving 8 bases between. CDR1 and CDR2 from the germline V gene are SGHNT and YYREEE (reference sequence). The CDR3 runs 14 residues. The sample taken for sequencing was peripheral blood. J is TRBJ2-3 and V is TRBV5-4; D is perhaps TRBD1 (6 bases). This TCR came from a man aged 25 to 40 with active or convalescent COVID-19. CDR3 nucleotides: TGTGCCAGCAGCTTGGACAGGGTTACAGATACGCAGTATTTT. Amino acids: CASSLDRVTDTQYF.